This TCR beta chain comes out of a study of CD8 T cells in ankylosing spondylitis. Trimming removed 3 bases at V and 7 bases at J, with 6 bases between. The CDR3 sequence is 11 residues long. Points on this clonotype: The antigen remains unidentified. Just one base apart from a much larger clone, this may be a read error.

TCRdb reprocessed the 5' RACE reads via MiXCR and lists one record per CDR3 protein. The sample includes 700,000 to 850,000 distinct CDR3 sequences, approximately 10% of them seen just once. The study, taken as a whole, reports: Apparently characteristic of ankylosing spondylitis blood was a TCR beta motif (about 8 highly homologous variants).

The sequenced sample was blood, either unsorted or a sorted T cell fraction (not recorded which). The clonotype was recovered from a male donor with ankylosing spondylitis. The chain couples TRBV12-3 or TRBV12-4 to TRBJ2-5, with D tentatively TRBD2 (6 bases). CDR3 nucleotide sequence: TGTGCCAGCAGTTTCGGGGGGACCCAGTACTTC. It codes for CASSFGGTQYF.